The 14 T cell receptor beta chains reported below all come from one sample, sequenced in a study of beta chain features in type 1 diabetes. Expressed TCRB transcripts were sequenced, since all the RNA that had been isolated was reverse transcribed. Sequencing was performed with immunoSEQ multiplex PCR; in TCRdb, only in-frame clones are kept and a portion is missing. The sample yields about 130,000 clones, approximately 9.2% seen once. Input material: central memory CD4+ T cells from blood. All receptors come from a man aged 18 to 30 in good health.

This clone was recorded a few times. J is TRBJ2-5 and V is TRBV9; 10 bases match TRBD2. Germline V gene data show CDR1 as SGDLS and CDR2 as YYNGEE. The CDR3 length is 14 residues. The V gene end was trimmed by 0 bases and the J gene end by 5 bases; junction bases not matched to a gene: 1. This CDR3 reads CASSVGAGGETQYF. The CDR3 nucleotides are TGTGCCAGCAGCGTAGGAGCGGGGGGGGAGACCCAGTACTTC. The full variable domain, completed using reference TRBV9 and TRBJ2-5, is DSGVTQTPKHLITATGQRVTLRCSPRSGDLSVYWYQQSLDQGLQFLIQYYNGEERAKGNILERFSAQQFPDLHSELNLSSLELGDSALYFCASSVGAGGETQYFGPGTRLLVL.

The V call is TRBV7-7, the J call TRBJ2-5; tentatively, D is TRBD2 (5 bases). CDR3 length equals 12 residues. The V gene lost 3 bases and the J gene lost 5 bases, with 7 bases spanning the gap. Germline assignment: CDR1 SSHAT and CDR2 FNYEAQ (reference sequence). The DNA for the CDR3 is TGTGCCAGCAGCTTGGGGAGCGAGACCCAGTACTTC. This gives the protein CASSLGSETQYF.

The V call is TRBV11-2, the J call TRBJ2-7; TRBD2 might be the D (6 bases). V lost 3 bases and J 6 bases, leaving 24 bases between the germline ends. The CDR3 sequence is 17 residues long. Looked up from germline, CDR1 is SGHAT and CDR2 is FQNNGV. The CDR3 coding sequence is TGTGCCAGCAGCTTGGCGGCTGTGACTAGATTGTTCCGCGAGCAGTACTTC. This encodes CASSLAAVTRLFREQYF.

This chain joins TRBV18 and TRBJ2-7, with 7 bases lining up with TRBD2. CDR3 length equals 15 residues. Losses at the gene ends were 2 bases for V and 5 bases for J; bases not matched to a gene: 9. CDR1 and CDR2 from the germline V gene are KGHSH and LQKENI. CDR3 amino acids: CASSPSRESGNEQYF. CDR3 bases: TGTGCCAGCTCACCATCCCGGGAGAGCGGGAACGAGCAGTACTTC.

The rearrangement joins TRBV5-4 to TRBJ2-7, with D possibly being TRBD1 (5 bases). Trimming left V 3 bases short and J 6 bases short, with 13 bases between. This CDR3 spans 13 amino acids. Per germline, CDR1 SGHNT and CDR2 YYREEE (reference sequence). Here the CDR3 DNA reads TGTGCCAGCAGCTCGCAACCAGGGTCCGAGCAGTACTTC. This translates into CASSSQPGSEQYF.

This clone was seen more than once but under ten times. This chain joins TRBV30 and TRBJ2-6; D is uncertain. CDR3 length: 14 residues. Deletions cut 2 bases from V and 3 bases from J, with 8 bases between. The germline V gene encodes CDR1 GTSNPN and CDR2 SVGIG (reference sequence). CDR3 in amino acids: CAWSSVSGANVLTF. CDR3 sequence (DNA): TGTGCCTGGAGTTCTGTTAGTGGGGCCAACGTCCTGACTTTC.

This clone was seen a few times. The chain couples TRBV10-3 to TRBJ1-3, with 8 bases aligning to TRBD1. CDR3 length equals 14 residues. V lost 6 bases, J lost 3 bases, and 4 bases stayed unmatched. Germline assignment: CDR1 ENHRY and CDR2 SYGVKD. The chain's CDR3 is CAISQGAVGNTIYF. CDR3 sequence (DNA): TGTGCCATCAGCCAGGGGGCAGTTGGAAACACCATATATTTT.

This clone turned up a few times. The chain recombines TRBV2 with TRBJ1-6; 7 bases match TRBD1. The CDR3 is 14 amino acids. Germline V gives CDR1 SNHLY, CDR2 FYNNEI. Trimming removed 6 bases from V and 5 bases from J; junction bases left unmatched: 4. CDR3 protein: CASRGGGNNSPLHF. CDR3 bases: TGTGCCAGCAGAGGGGGCGGGAATAATTCACCCCTCCACTTT.

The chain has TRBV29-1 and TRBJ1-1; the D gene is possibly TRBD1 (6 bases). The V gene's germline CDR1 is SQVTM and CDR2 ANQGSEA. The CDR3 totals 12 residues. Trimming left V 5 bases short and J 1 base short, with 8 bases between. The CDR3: CSVKTGNTEAFF. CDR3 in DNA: TGCAGCGTTAAGACAGGGAACACTGAAGCTTTCTTT.

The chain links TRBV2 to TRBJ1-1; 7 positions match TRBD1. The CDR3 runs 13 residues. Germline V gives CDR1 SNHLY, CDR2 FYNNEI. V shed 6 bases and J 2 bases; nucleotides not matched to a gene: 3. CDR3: CASRRQGNTEAFF. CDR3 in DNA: TGTGCCAGCAGGAGACAGGGTAACACTGAAGCTTTCTTT.

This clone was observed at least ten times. As DNA, the CDR3 is TGCGCCAGCAGCCCGGGGACAGCAGATACGCAGTATTTT. This encodes CASSPGTADTQYF. The chain uses TRBV5-1 and TRBJ2-3; 7 bases agree with TRBD1. Looked up from germline, CDR1 is SGHRS and CDR2 is YFSETQ. The CDR3 extends over 13 amino acids. V was pared by 4 bases and J by 4 bases, with 3 bases of the junction left unmatched.

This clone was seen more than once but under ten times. CDR3 nucleotide sequence: TGTGCCAGCAGCGCCCGACTAGCGGGGGGCTCCTACAATGAGCAGTTCTTC. This translates into CASSARLAGGSYNEQFF. The rearrangement links TRBV9 to TRBJ2-1; 13 bases line up with TRBD2. The V segment lost 3 bases and the J segment 0 bases; nucleotides outside the gene matches: 3. Germline assignment: CDR1 SGDLS and CDR2 YYNGEE. The CDR3 spans 17 residues. The full variable domain, rest sourced from reference TRBV9 and TRBJ2-1, is DSGVTQTPKHLITATGQRVTLRCSPRSGDLSVYWYQQSLDQGLQFLIQYYNGEERAKGNILERFSAQQFPDLHSELNLSSLELGDSALYFCASSARLAGGSYNEQFFGPGTRLTVL.

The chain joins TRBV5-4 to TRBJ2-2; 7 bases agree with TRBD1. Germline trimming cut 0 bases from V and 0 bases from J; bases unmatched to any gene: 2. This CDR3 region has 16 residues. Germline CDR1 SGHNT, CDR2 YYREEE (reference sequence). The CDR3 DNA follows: TGTGCCAGCAGCTTGGCCACAGGGGCGAACACCGGGGAGCTGTTTTTT. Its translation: CASSLATGANTGELFF. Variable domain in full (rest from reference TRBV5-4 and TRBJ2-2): ETGVTQSPTHLIKTRGQQVTLRCSSQSGHNTVSWYQQALGQGPQFIFQYYREEENGRGNFPPRFSGLQFPNYSSELNVNALELDDSALYLCASSLATGANTGELFFGEGSRLTVL.

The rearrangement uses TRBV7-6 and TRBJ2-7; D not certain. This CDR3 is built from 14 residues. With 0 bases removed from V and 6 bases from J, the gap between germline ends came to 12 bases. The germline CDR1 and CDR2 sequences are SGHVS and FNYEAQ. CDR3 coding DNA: TGTGCCAGCAGCTTAGCGGTGGCACCGTCCGAGCAGTACTTC. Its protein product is CASSLAVAPSEQYF.